Only a few counts were recorded for the clone carrying this T cell receptor beta chain. Its antigen is not known. This CDR3 is 13 amino acids long. The trim removed 10 bases at V and 8 bases at J, leaving 11 bases unmatched. Germline V gene sequence: CDR1 ENHRY, CDR2 SYGVKD. Authors of the study amplified TCR beta CDR3 regions from RNA transcripts. The HTBI primer set drove a first-round RT-PCR of the TCR CDR3. TCRdb re-called the multiplex PCR reads with MiXCR, one entry per CDR3 protein. The sample has roughly 570,000 distinct CDR3 sequences; around a sixth are singletons. Each diagnosis drew on symptoms, thyroxine, TRAb, thyroid ultrasound and orbital computed tomography findings. This entry comes from a study of T cells in Graves' hyperthyroidism and ophthalmopathy. Notes on the study in general: Most thyroid-expanded clonotypes above 0.001 were also found in blood.

The source of this sequence is a woman aged 25 to 39 with Graves' hyperthyroidism. Sequencing was carried out using blood. The J gene is TRBJ2-1, the V gene TRBV10-3; 7 nucleotides match TRBD1. The CDR3 loop reads CATTGESTDEQFF. The CDR3 nucleotides are TGTGCCACCACAGGGGAGAGTACGGATGAGCAGTTCTTC.